Listed here is a single T cell receptor (beta chain). Its antigen is still unknown. Germline DNA was also extracted, and blood RNA was taken from unsorted whole blood. This record belongs to a study of tumor-infiltrating lymphocytes in primary liver carcinoma. Study information: Between 4.2 and 10 cm across, the tumors were all of stage T1-T3 N0M0. Productive TCRbeta reads per sample were roughly 3.5 to 7.5 million, not differing by tissue. The study's findings and limits: The study used bulk unsorted samples and so did not compare CD4+ and CD8+ repertoires.

A primer in the constant region served to generate TCR beta cDNA from roughly 450 ng of total RNA. ARM-PCR was slightly modified, and three nested multiplex PCR rounds with it gave rise to the TCR beta libraries. It was with TRBV1-TRBV30 forward primers and a C-beta reverse primer that the first two PCR rounds were run, at about 10 cycles each. TCRdb reprocessed the multiplex PCR reads via MiXCR and lists one record per CDR3 protein. The repertoire holds more than 150,000 distinct CDR3 sequences, with 50% to 75% as singletons. The germline CDR1 and CDR2 sequences are MDHEN and SYDVKM. This CDR3 has 14 residues. The V gene lost 6 bases and the J gene lost 5 bases, with 16 bases spanning the gap.

The sample taken for sequencing was peripheral blood. The sequence was collected from a man in his forties with primary liver carcinoma and hepatitis B virus infection. This chain connects TRBV28 to TRBJ1-1; no clear D gene. The CDR3, as DNA: TGTGCCAGCAGCCCTGGAAGTGGACTAACTGAAGCTTTCTTT. As protein: CASSPGSGLTEAFF.